This T cell receptor (beta chain) is from a study of shared clonotypes between healthy human individuals. The CDR3 runs to 14 residues. The germline V gene has CDR1 SGDLS and CDR2 YYNGEE. V was pared by 2 bases and J by 7 bases, with 16 bases between. The table came from immunoSEQ multiplex PCR; TCRdb's copy has only in-frame clones and leaves some out. The repertoire includes 1,400,000 or so clones, approximately 98.5% of them detected once, and 0.36% sits in the top ten. With regard to this clone: The antigen remains unidentified.

Study-level points and caveats: Sequencing depth was expected to affect clonotype sharing among donors.

The material sequenced was naive CD4+ T cells sorted from blood. Subset noted: CD45RA+ positively selected. The receptor was isolated from a man younger than 45 in good health. The chain couples TRBV9 to TRBJ2-7; D is unclear. In nucleotides, the CDR3 is TGTGCCAGCAGCGTTGGTTCAGCCGGTAGGGAGCAGTACTTC. Protein sequence: CASSVGSAGREQYF.